This TCR beta chain was documented in a study of graft-versus-host responses after intestinal transplantation. At the level of the study: Recipients across the board were started on anti-thymocyte globulin induction, then kept on tacrolimus and steroids for around three years.

Comment on this clone: As yet, its antigen is unknown.

Trimming cost V 7 bases and J 6 bases; bases outside gene matches: 11. This CDR3 contains 14 residues. The germline V gene encodes CDR1 MDHEN and CDR2 SYDVKM. Libraries were prepared by immunoSEQ multiplex PCR; TCRdb keeps only in-frame clonotypes and omits some of them. The repertoire holds about 100,000 clones, with roughly 90% as singletons. The TCR comes from a human donor who was the organ donor for an intestinal transplant. Sample: unstimulated CD4+ T cells sorted from spleen or lymph node cells, taken before transplant. The chain recombines TRBV28 with TRBJ1-2; 7 bases agree with TRBD1. The chain's CDR3 is CASIEEGQGDGYTF. The CDR3 DNA follows: TGTGCCAGCATTGAGGAGGGGCAGGGGGATGGCTACACCTTC.